Sequencing of this T cell receptor (beta chain) was carried out in a study of shared clonotypes between healthy human individuals. Notes on the study in general: Estimated richness values were generally larger in naive subsets than in memory subsets. Rarefaction revealed incomplete sorted-subset sequencing despite large depth. The study drew on few donors, limiting represented genetic and exposure-history diversity.

The CDR3 has 14 amino acids. Germline CDR1 MNHNS, CDR2 SASEGT. Trimming pared 2 bases from V and 0 bases from J, leaving 5 bases between. Assay execution proceeded at the deep level. Clones were sequenced by immunoSEQ multiplex PCR, and TCRdb holds only the in-frame ones, with some missing. The sample consists of around 330,000 clones, approximately 79% of them appearing once. A note on this clone: Its matching antigen is unknown. This CDR3 is also generated by other DNA sequences in the sample.

Sample: memory CD4+ T cells sorted from blood. Subset: CD45RA-negative fraction. This chain connects TRBV6-1 to TRBJ2-4; no definite D call. The clonotype originates from a man in his thirties or forties in good health. The DNA of the CDR3 is TGTGCCAGCAGTGAATTCTTAGCCAAAAACATTCAGTACTTC. It specifies CASSEFLAKNIQYF.